This T cell receptor beta chain comes out of a study of cytomegalovirus exposure and HLA in healthy donors. In the study overall: As an earlier analysis found, roughly 180 million T cells yielded 100 million to 130 million unique TCR beta sequences.

General study findings and limits: Generally TCR sequences proved uncommon, though certain public TCRs appeared in numerous donors. In an earlier analysis, about 87% or about 30%: the productive usage of most TCR beta V segments.

PCR used 60 Vbeta primers and 13 Jbeta primers. Under the authors' procedure: Counted up in a later analysis, unique TCR beta chains came to about 83 million, with 9.5 million to 13 million shared. Assay used: immunoSEQ multiplex PCR; TCRdb lists only in-frame clones, some missing. From that table come the V and J calls and clone size; the DNA was used to work out D and trimming. The sample includes some 100,000 clones, 65% to 75% seen only once; the top ten take under 3%. Deletions cut 5 bases from V and 0 bases from J, with 4 bases between. The CDR3 contains 12 residues. CDR1 and CDR2 (germline): SGHTA, FQGNSA. A remark on this clone: The antigen remains unidentified. Different DNA sequences within this sample yield the same CDR3.

This clonotype originated in a female donor in good health and CMV-seropositive. The sample taken for sequencing was PBMCs. V is TRBV7-2 and J is TRBJ2-5, with D unclear. The CDR3 region is CASSPYQETQYF. The CDR3 region has the DNA TGTGCCAGCAGCCCTTACCAAGAGACCCAGTACTTC. Full variable domain (outside the CDR3, taken from reference TRBV7-2 and TRBJ2-5): GAGVSQSPSNKVTEKGKDVELRCDPISGHTALYWYRQSLGQGLEFLIYFQGNSAPDKSGLPSDRFSAERTGGSVSTLTIQRTQQEDSAVYLCASSPYQETQYFGPGTRLLVL.